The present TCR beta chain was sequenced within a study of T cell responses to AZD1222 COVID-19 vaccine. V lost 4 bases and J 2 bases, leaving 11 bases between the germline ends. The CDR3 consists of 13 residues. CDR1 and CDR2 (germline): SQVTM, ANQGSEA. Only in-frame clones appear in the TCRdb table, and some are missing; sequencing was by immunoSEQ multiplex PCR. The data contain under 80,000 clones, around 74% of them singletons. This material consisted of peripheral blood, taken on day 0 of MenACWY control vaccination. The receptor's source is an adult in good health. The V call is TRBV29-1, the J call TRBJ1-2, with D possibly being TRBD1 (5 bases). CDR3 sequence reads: CSVGGAGNYGYTF. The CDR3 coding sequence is TGCAGCGTTGGGGGAGCAGGGAACTATGGCTACACCTTC.